This passage covers 4 T cell receptor beta chains from one sample sequenced in a study of CD8 T cells in ankylosing spondylitis (dated 2017 in TCRdb). Library generation was performed with 5' RACE. Sequencer: Illumina HiSeq 2500. The public reads were reanalyzed by TCRdb: fastp trimming at Q25, MiXCR alignment, in-frame beta chains only. Entries that share a CDR3 protein sequence are merged under the most common genes and DNA. This sample gives 150,000 to 200,000 distinct CDR3 sequences in total; 10% to 15% of them show up just once. The ten largest clones add up to more than 9.5% of the sample. Input material: blood, either unsorted or a sorted T cell fraction (not recorded which). The receptors derive from a female donor with ankylosing spondylitis or in good health (not recorded which).

This clonotype was counted between two and nine times. The chain employs TRBV4-1 and TRBJ2-7; 10 bases align to TRBD1. Trimming removed 3 bases from V and 4 bases from J; junction bases left unmatched: 6. This CDR3 comprises 15 residues. CDR1 and CDR2 (germline): MGHRA, YSYEKL. In DNA form, the CDR3 reads TGCGCCAGCAGCCAGCTTGGACAGGGGGGATACGAGCAGTACTTC. Translated: CASSQLGQGGYEQYF.

This clonotype was counted at least ten times. The chain employs TRBV29-1 and TRBJ2-3; D may be TRBD1 (5 bases). Deletions cut 0 bases from V and 0 bases from J, with 16 bases between. The V gene's germline CDR1 is SQVTM and CDR2 ANQGSEA. This CDR3 comprises 17 residues. CDR3 sequence reads: CSVEDPSGKGSTDTQYF. The CDR3 nucleotides read TGCAGCGTTGAAGATCCGTCTGGGAAGGGGAGCACAGATACGCAGTATTTT.

This clonotype was detected many times. This rearrangement joins TRBV12-3 or TRBV12-4 to TRBJ2-3; D perhaps matches TRBD2 (5 bases). V lost 6 bases and J lost 10, with 14 bases in between. CDR3 size: 12 residues. CDR3 in DNA: TGTGCCAGCAGCTATCCGGGATCCTCGCAGTATTTT. It codes for CASSYPGSSQYF.

This clonotype has a handful of counts. This chain links TRBV15 with TRBJ2-3; weak D call: TRBD2 (6 bases). The CDR3 length is 18 residues. V gave up 6 bases and J gave up 2 bases, with 24 bases separating them. The germline gives CDR1 LNHNV, CDR2 YYDKDF (reference sequence). CDR3 nucleotide sequence: TGTGCCACCAGTGGATGGGGCCGGGGGATGGGGGACACAGATACGCAGTATTTT. As protein: CATSGWGRGMGDTDTQYF.